Included here is one TCR beta chain sequence, with context. Measured with immunoSEQ multiplex PCR; TCRdb has only the in-frame clones, and not every one. The repertoire holds 60,000 to 70,000 clones, with 75% to 90% as singletons. The data stem from a study of OX40 agonist ivuxolimab in advanced cancers. Trimming took off 0 bases at V and 0 bases at J, with 4 bases between the two ends. Looked up from germline, CDR1 is SGHNT and CDR2 is YYREEE (reference sequence). The CDR3 sequence is 13 residues long. V and J are TRBV5-4 and TRBJ2-7, with D unclear. Source: CD4+ or CD8+ T cells sorted from blood, taken in a trial of the OX40 agonist ivuxolimab. The sequence came from an adult with an advanced solid tumor such as melanoma, head and neck, liver or kidney cancer. The CDR3 spells CASSLDYSYEQYF. In DNA, the CDR3 is TGTGCCAGCAGCTTGGACTACTCCTACGAGCAGTACTTC.